Following are 6 T cell receptor beta chains from one sample sequenced in a study of CD8 T cells in Susac syndrome. Random hexamers were used to reverse transcribe about 0.5 to 1 ug of RNA. TCRdb fed the immunoSEQ multiplex PCR reads into MiXCR, producing one record per CDR3 protein. The data hold 100,000 to 150,000 distinct CDR3 sequences, with more than 80% observed a single time. The material sequenced was CD8+ T cells from PBMCs. These receptors originate from a human donor with multiple sclerosis.

The chain is built from TRBV19 and TRBJ1-1; no definite D call. Trimming left V 4 bases short and J 6 bases short, with 6 bases between. There are 11 residues in the CDR3. Germline CDR1 reads LNHDA; CDR2 reads SQIVND (reference sequence). The CDR3 nucleotides are TGTGCCAGTAGTAACAGATCTGAAGCTTTCTTT. This translates into CASSNRSEAFF.

This clonotype was seen only a few times. CDR3 region: CASSPRRDYNEQFF. In nucleotides, the CDR3 is TGTGCCAGCAGCCCTCGGCGGGACTACAATGAGCAGTTCTTC. The gene calls are TRBV7-9 and TRBJ2-1, with D perhaps matching TRBD2 (6 bases). V lost 5 bases and J lost 3, with 11 bases in between. The V gene's germline CDR1 is SEHNR and CDR2 FQNEAQ (reference sequence). The CDR3 runs to 14 residues. Using reference TRBV7-9 and TRBJ2-1 for the parts outside the CDR3, the full variable domain is DTGVSQNPRHKITKRGQNVTFRCDPISEHNRLYWYRQTLGQGPEFLTYFQNEAQLEKSRLLSDRFSAERPKGSFSTLEIQRTEQGDSAMYLCASSPRRDYNEQFFGPGTRLTVL.

The V gene is TRBV30, the J gene TRBJ2-3; the D gene is possibly TRBD2 (5 bases). This CDR3 contains 12 residues. Trimming cost V 3 bases and J 8 bases, with 12 bases left between them. CDR1 is GTSNPN and CDR2 is SVGIG in the germline V gene (reference sequence). The CDR3 DNA sequence: TGTGCCTGGAGGGAGGCCAGACCTACGCAGTATTTT. The encoded protein is CAWREARPTQYF.

J is TRBJ1-5 and V is TRBV4-1; D uncertain. The CDR3 has 15 amino acids. The V end was cut by 2 bases, the J end by 1 base, with 9 bases between. Per germline, CDR1 MGHRA and CDR2 YSYEKL. The CDR3, as DNA: TGCGCCAGCAGCCAAAACTGGGAAAGCAATCAGCCCCAGCATTTT. Residues: CASSQNWESNQPQHF.

The rearrangement uses TRBV27 and TRBJ2-5; D is uncertain. The CDR3 runs 13 residues. Between the trimmed V and J ends, which lost 3 bases and 2 bases, there was a span of 7 bases. Germline values: CDR1 MNHEY, CDR2 SMNVEV (reference sequence). CDR3 sequence: CASSLGPQETQYF. CDR3 coding DNA: TGTGCCAGCAGTTTGGGCCCTCAAGAGACCCAGTACTTC.

This chain links TRBV20-1 with TRBJ2-7, with D maybe TRBD2 (6 bases). This CDR3 spans 18 amino acids. The ends were cut back, 5 bases at V and 4 bases at J, with 30 bases in the middle. Germline V gene sequence: CDR1 DFQATT, CDR2 SNEGSKA (reference sequence). The CDR3 here is CSAQTLSTGLKSKYEQYV. The CDR3 coding sequence is TGCAGTGCTCAAACTCTCTCCACGGGACTCAAGAGTAAATACGAGCAGTACGTC.